A single sample is the source of the 21 T cell receptor beta chains below, sequenced in a study of immune evolution from preneoplasia to lung adenocarcinoma (dated by TCRdb to the early 2020s). The protocol used for the library was the immunoSEQ multiplex PCR assay. TCRdb holds this immuneACCESS table with in-frame rearrangements only. Some clones are missing; in checked studies, unresolved V genes explain under half, and the rest has no known cause. The sample data list some 6,500 clones, and 80% of these were observed just once. The ten most abundant clones make up about 3.9% of the sample. The source material was FFPE invasive lung adenocarcinoma tissue. The cell subset or site tag for this specimen amounts to: frankly invasive lung adenocarcinoma (ADC). Source of these receptors: a person in their sixties with lung adenocarcinoma.

The chain combines TRBV18 with TRBJ2-7, with TRBD1 matching over 9 bases. The CDR3 extends over 16 amino acids. Germline V CDR1 and CDR2: KGHSH, LQKENI. Trimming took 5 bases from V and 6 from J; bases not matched to a gene: 14. The CDR3 sequence is CASSSGAGQGPLEQYF. The CDR3 nucleotides read TGTGCCAGCTCAAGCGGCGCCGGACAGGGGCCTCTCGAGCAGTACTTC.

This chain joins TRBV25-1 and TRBJ2-3, with D possibly being TRBD1 or TRBD2 (5 bases each). Looked up from germline, CDR1 is MGHDK and CDR2 is SYGVNS. V lost 3 bases, J lost 2 bases, and 18 bases lay in between. This CDR3 region has 17 residues. The CDR3 coding sequence is TGTGCCAGCAGTGAGGGTCCGGGGCAGCAATACACAGATACGCAGTATTTT. This codes for CASSEGPGQQYTDTQYF.

The genes are TRBV7-9 and TRBJ1-1; D might be TRBD1 (6 bases). With 2 bases removed from V and 0 bases from J, the gap between germline ends came to 10 bases. The CDR3 length is 15 residues. Germline values: CDR1 SEHNR, CDR2 FQNEAQ (reference sequence). In nucleotides, the CDR3 is TGTGCCAGCAGCTTATGGGGGCCACTGAACACTGAAGCTTTCTTT. Its protein product is CASSLWGPLNTEAFF.

The rearrangement joins TRBV18 to TRBJ1-2; 8 bases are shared with TRBD1. The CDR3 consists of 13 residues. V lost 3 bases, J lost 8 bases, and 5 bases stayed unmatched. The germline gives CDR1 KGHSH, CDR2 LQKENI. The CDR3: CASSPLTGDGYTF. Written as DNA, the CDR3 is TGTGCCAGCTCACCCCTGACAGGGGACGGCTACACCTTC.

Only one count was recorded for this clone. This chain links TRBV28 with TRBJ2-5; D is uncertain. The germline V gene has CDR1 MDHEN and CDR2 SYDVKM. CDR3 length: 13 residues. Trimming removed 2 bases from V and 7 bases from J, with 11 bases in between. The CDR3, as DNA: TGTGCCAGCAGTTTAAGAGCCCTAATGACCCAGTACTTC. Translated: CASSLRALMTQYF.

This chain connects TRBV27 to TRBJ1-1, with D perhaps TRBD1 (5 bases). Looked up from germline, CDR1 is MNHEY and CDR2 is SMNVEV (reference sequence). Trimming took off 1 base at V and 7 bases at J, with 16 bases between the two ends. The CDR3 is 15 amino acids. CDR3 DNA: TGTGCCAGCAGTTTATGGGGCAGATCCCTCGATGAAGCTTTCTTT. This translates into CASSLWGRSLDEAFF.

This chain connects TRBV5-1 to TRBJ1-1; D perhaps matches TRBD1 (5 bases). V was trimmed by 0 bases and J by 5 bases, leaving 11 bases between them. The CDR3 consists of 14 residues. Germline CDR1 is SGHRS and CDR2 is YFSETQ. CDR3 sequence reads: CASSLEAGVTEAFF. CDR3 nucleotide sequence: TGCGCCAGCAGCTTGGAAGCGGGGGTGACTGAAGCTTTCTTT.

For this clone: A read error may produce the germline difference seen at one junction end. The chain has TRBV11-2 and TRBJ2-7; D possibly uses TRBD1 or TRBD2 (5 bases each). Germline values: CDR1 SGHAT, CDR2 FQNNGV. This CDR3 comprises 13 residues. CDR3: CASSLAQGWEQYF. The DNA for the CDR3 is TGTGCCAGCAGCTTAGCGCAGGGATGGGAGCAATACTTC.

For this clone: Sequence at one end of the junction differs from germline and may be a read error. The chain recombines TRBV5-1 with TRBJ2-3; D may be TRBD1 (6 bases). Looked up from germline, CDR1 is SGHRS and CDR2 is YFSETQ. The CDR3 runs to 15 residues. The CDR3 region has the DNA TGTGCCAGCAGCTCATACGGGACACATACAGATACGCAGTATTTT. Its translation is CASSSYGTHTDTQYF.

The chain is built from TRBV28 and TRBJ2-7, with D maybe TRBD2 (6 bases). The CDR3 sequence is 13 residues long. V lost 5 bases to trimming and J lost 5 bases, with 13 bases between them. Germline lookup yields CDR1 MDHEN and CDR2 SYDVKM. The chain's CDR3 is CASSTPGLHEQYF. In nucleotides, the CDR3 is TGTGCCAGCAGTACGCCGGGACTCCACGAGCAGTACTTC.

The V gene is TRBV27, the J gene TRBJ2-2, with D possibly being TRBD2 (6 bases). CDR1 is MNHEY, CDR2 SMNVEV, per germline (reference sequence). Trimming shortened V by 6 bases and J by 5 bases, and 13 bases separated the two germline ends. The CDR3 has 14 amino acids. CDR3 in amino acids: CASSTGLATGELFF. In nucleotides, the CDR3 is TGTGCCAGCAGCACGGGACTCGCTACCGGGGAGCTGTTTTTT.

This chain connects TRBV6-4 to TRBJ2-2; 12 bases are shared with TRBD2. V shed 4 bases, J shed 3 bases, and the junction held 0 bases outside the gene matches. Per the germline V gene, CDR1 is MRHNA and CDR2 is SNTAGT. The CDR3 sequence is 15 residues long. CDR3 loop: CASSGLAGDTGELFF. Here the CDR3 DNA reads TGTGCCAGCAGTGGACTAGCGGGAGACACCGGGGAGCTGTTTTTT.

The genes are TRBV10-2 and TRBJ1-5; D call uncertain. Germline-derived CDR1 and CDR2 are WSHSY and SAAADI. The V and J ends lost 3 bases and 2 bases respectively, with 11 bases between them. The length of the CDR3 is 15 residues. The CDR3 is CASSETGQGNQPQHF. The CDR3 DNA is TGCGCCAGCAGTGAAACTGGGCAGGGCAATCAGCCCCAGCATTTT.

V is TRBV28 and J is TRBJ2-1; 7 nucleotides align to TRBD2. Per germline, CDR1 MDHEN and CDR2 SYDVKM. The CDR3 extends over 18 amino acids. The trim removed 4 bases at V and 7 bases at J, leaving 19 bases unmatched. CDR3 in DNA: TGTGCCAGCAGTTCCCCTGGCCTAGCGGACTCTAGTGTAAATGAGCAGTTCTTC. Protein sequence: CASSSPGLADSSVNEQFF.

The gene calls are TRBV12-5 and TRBJ2-1, with D uncertain. CDR1 is LGHNT, CDR2 FRNRAP, per germline. CDR3 size: 12 residues. V lost 6 bases and J 9 bases, leaving 12 bases between the germline ends. This CDR3 reads CASGRTTGEQFF. The CDR3, as DNA: TGTGCTAGTGGCCGCACTACGGGTGAGCAGTTCTTC.

This rearrangement joins TRBV6-1 to TRBJ1-5, with D perhaps matching TRBD1 (6 bases). From germline, CDR1 is MNHNS and CDR2 SASEGT. V dropped 3 bases and J dropped 7 bases, with 13 bases sitting between them. The CDR3 is 14 residues long. The CDR3 sequence is CASSEQGSGQPQHF. DNA of the CDR3: TGTGCCAGCAGTGAGCAGGGGTCAGGGCAGCCCCAGCATTTT.

The chain uses TRBV6-5 and TRBJ2-5, with unresolved D. Trimming took 5 bases from V and 5 from J, leaving 6 bases between them. Germline CDR1 is MNHEY and CDR2 is SVGAGI. The CDR3 is 11 residues long. The CDR3 is CASSPGETQYF. The CDR3 nucleotides are TGTGCCAGCAGTCCCGGGGAGACCCAGTACTTC.

The chain links TRBV27 to TRBJ1-1; the match to TRBD1 covers 7 bases. V lost 6 bases and J lost 5; bases outside the gene matches: 3. This CDR3 has 12 amino acids. Germline CDR1 is MNHEY and CDR2 is SMNVEV (reference sequence). CDR3 sequence reads: CASRQGTTEAFF. In DNA, the CDR3 is TGTGCCAGCAGACAGGGGACGACTGAAGCTTTCTTT.

The V and J genes are TRBV30 and TRBJ2-7; 10 bases align to TRBD2. Germline CDR1 is GTSNPN and CDR2 is SVGIG (reference sequence). Trimming took 5 bases from V and 7 from J; bases not matched to a gene: 8. The CDR3 covers 13 residues. DNA of the CDR3: TGTGCCTGGGCTAGCGGGAGTCTTAGGGAGCAGTACTTC. It codes for CAWASGSLREQYF.

The gene calls are TRBV9 and TRBJ1-4; D ambiguous. Germline V lookup: CDR1 SGDLS, CDR2 YYNGEE. The length of the CDR3 is 14 residues. The V gene lost 4 bases and the J gene lost 6 bases, with 13 bases spanning the gap. The CDR3: CASSKMGLDEKLFF. In nucleotides, the CDR3 is TGTGCCAGCAGCAAGATGGGGTTGGATGAAAAACTGTTTTTT.

The chain recombines TRBV28 with TRBJ1-2; a weak D match, TRBD1 (6 bases). This CDR3 is built from 13 residues. Deletions cut 5 bases from V and 4 bases from J, with 11 bases between. The germline CDR1 and CDR2 sequences are MDHEN and SYDVKM. This CDR3 reads CASSPRGAYGYTF. For the CDR3, the DNA is TGTGCCAGCAGTCCCCGGGGGGCCTATGGCTACACCTTC.